This T cell receptor (beta chain) was identified during a study of STAT5B mutations in CD4+ large granular lymphocyte leukemia. Some clones are missing from TCRdb's copy, which holds only in-frame ones; the method was immunoSEQ multiplex PCR. The profile shows 20,000 to 25,000 clones, approximately 70% of them singletons. The sample consisted of CD4+ T cells from blood buffy coats. The receptor's source is a human donor in good health.

CDR3 bases: TGTGCCAGCAGCCCACGACATTTGCCGATTCTGGCCTATGGCTACACCTTC. Translating gives CASSPRHLPILAYGYTF. The rearrangement joins TRBV14 to TRBJ1-2; no clear D. The germline CDR1 and CDR2 sequences are SGHDN and FVKESK. This CDR3 region has 17 residues. Trimming shortened V by 4 bases and J by 4 bases, and 22 bases separated the two germline ends.